This TCR beta chain came from a study of blood T cell repertoires in COVID-19. TCRdb's copy holds only in-frame clones and misses some; the assay was immunoSEQ multiplex PCR. The table lists around 240,000 clones, 75% to 90% of them singletons. Before being deemed recovered, Cohort 3 donors had two negative PCRs, clearance, or symptom resolution. The length of the CDR3 is 14 residues. Trimming removed 0 bases from V and 5 bases from J, with 8 bases in between. Germline V gene data show CDR1 as ENHRY and CDR2 as SYGVKD. The chain uses TRBV10-3 and TRBJ1-5; D is possibly TRBD1 (6 bases). The sequence was obtained from a woman aged 45-65 years who had recovered from COVID-19. The source material was PBMCs or T cells enriched from blood (not recorded which). The CDR3 loop is CAISESTGYQPQHF. As DNA, the CDR3 is TGTGCCATCAGTGAGTCGACAGGATATCAGCCCCAGCATTTT.